The clone carrying this T cell receptor (beta chain) was detected ten times or more. Its antigen is still unknown. The data derive from a study of T cell repertoires in cytomegalovirus infection. General study findings and limits: People with CMV and the relevant HLA were identified by cumulative public TCR beta family frequency.

TCRdb processed the reads anew with MiXCR; each CDR3 protein has one entry. Of about 47,000 distinct CDR3 sequences listed, around 18% are singletons. CDR1 is LNHDA and CDR2 is SQIVND in the germline V gene (reference sequence). The length of the CDR3 is 14 residues. V lost 1 base to trimming and J lost 3 bases, with 10 bases between them. The receptor's source is a human donor in good health (CMV status not recorded). Some clones in this sample may be carry-over from other donors' samples. The sequencing here drew on CD8+ T cells from cultured PBMCs, taken from culture after CMV antigen stimulation. This chain links TRBV19 with TRBJ2-7, with D possibly matching TRBD1 (5 bases). The CDR3 coding sequence is TGTGCCAGTAGTATAGGCGACAGCGTCTACGAGCAGTACTTC. Encoded protein: CASSIGDSVYEQYF.